This T cell receptor beta chain emerged from a study of T cell responses to AZD1222 COVID-19 vaccine. Overall study results and limits: Baseline seropositivity occurred in only a handful of AZD1222 recipients. Reportedly, nearly half the spike-specific TCRs target unmutated variant regions.

The method was immunoSEQ multiplex PCR; TCRdb's version includes in-frame clones alone and lacks a portion of them. The repertoire consists of approximately 82,000 clones, with 80% to 95% occurring once and the leading ten covering 2.5% to 3.5%. This clone was seen only once. Its target is unknown. Recipients boosted at about 4 weeks or about 12 weeks are pooled. The sequence was obtained from an adult who received the AZD1222 COVID-19 vaccine. The specimen comprised peripheral blood, sampled 28 days after the second AZD1222 dose.

CDR3 amino acids: CASRGTSGRAQETQYF. CDR3 DNA sequence: TGTGCCAGTAGAGGGACCTCCGGGCGGGCACAAGAGACCCAGTACTTC. The V gene is TRBV19, the J gene TRBJ2-5; D may be TRBD1 or TRBD2 (5 bases each). With 6 bases removed from V and 2 bases from J, the gap between germline ends came to 19 bases. In germline, CDR1 is LNHDA, CDR2 SQIVND (reference sequence). This CDR3 is 16 amino acids long. The full variable domain, in which reference TRBV19 and TRBJ2-5 provide the parts outside the CDR3, is DGGITQSPKYLFRKEGQNVTLSCEQNLNHDAMYWYRQDPGQGLRLIYYSQIVNDFQKGDIAEGYSVSREKKESFPLTVTSAQKNPTAFYLCASRGTSGRAQETQYFGPGTRLLVL.